This T cell receptor (beta chain) was identified during a study of response to subunit inactivated influenza vaccine. Points from the study as a whole: Authors suggested each seasonal influenza vaccination recruits few new T cells.

CDR1 is MNHNS and CDR2 is SASEGT in the germline V gene. Trimming shortened V by 10 bases and J by 16 bases, and 20 bases separated the two germline ends. This CDR3 region has 11 residues. This clonotype was seen only a few times. Its specificity is not known. TCRdb processed the RT-PCR reads anew with MiXCR; each CDR3 protein has one entry. The table shows about 800,000 distinct CDR3 sequences, with 21% occurring only once. The TCR was taken from a man between 50 and 59 years old who received an inactivated influenza vaccine. The sequences come from PBMCs from blood, collected around 5 days after vaccination. The rearrangement links TRBV6-1 to TRBJ2-1; D call uncertain. The DNA of the CDR3 is TGTGCCACCATGGAGAGACCACTTATCTTCTTC. Protein: CATMERPLIFF.